The 17 T cell receptor beta chains below all came from one sample that was sequenced in a study of OX40 agonist ivuxolimab in advanced cancers. Library generation was performed with the immunoSEQ multiplex PCR assay. TCRdb stores this immuneACCESS table with in-frame sequences only. Part of the clones is absent; in the studies checked, under half of the shortfall reflects unresolved V genes, and no reason is known for the rest. For this sample the table gives tens of thousands of clones, of which roughly nine tenths were detected only once. Together, the top ten hold less than 14% of the sample. The material was CD4+ or CD8+ T cells sorted from blood, obtained in a trial of the OX40 agonist ivuxolimab. The receptor source for this set is an adult with an advanced solid tumor such as melanoma, head and neck, liver or kidney cancer.

This chain joins TRBV19 and TRBJ2-2, with 9 bases matching TRBD1. Germline assignment: CDR1 LNHDA and CDR2 SQIVND (reference sequence). Trimming took 2 bases from V and 6 from J; bases not matched to a gene: 4. The CDR3 length is 15 residues. The CDR3, as DNA: TGTGCCAGTAGTATATTACAGGGGGCTTCCGGGGAGCTGTTTTTT. It specifies CASSILQGASGELFF.

The V and J genes are TRBV5-6 and TRBJ2-5; D not resolved. Deletions cut 0 bases from V and 3 bases from J, with 18 bases between. This CDR3 region has 17 residues. The germline V gene encodes CDR1 SGHDT and CDR2 YYEEEE. The CDR3 DNA reads as TGTGCCAGCAGCTTGGAAGTAGCTTCGAAGTGGGAAGAGACCCAGTACTTC. Its translation: CASSLEVASKWEETQYF.

The chain employs TRBV9 and TRBJ2-5; 7 bases line up with TRBD2. This CDR3 spans 15 amino acids. Germline CDR1 is SGDLS and CDR2 is YYNGEE. J gave up 7 bases and V 0 bases, and 9 bases lay outside the gene matches. Here the CDR3 DNA reads TGTGCCAGCAGCGTAGATTTGGGAGGGCCCAGGACCCAGTACTTC. Translating gives CASSVDLGGPRTQYF.

The chain uses TRBV19 and TRBJ1-1, with 7 bases aligning to TRBD1. CDR1 and CDR2 from the germline V gene are LNHDA and SQIVND (reference sequence). V was clipped by 0 bases and J by 0 bases; unmatched bases: 10. This CDR3 region has 18 residues. The CDR3 region is CASSIDLRGQTLNTEAFF. The CDR3 region has the DNA TGTGCCAGTAGTATAGACCTGAGGGGACAGACGTTGAACACTGAAGCTTTCTTT.

This clone was recorded only once. The chain couples TRBV10-3 to TRBJ2-3; a possible D gene is TRBD1 (6 bases). Trimming left V 0 bases short and J 5 bases short, with 15 bases between. This CDR3 comprises 16 residues. Germline V gives CDR1 ENHRY, CDR2 SYGVKD. This CDR3 is CAISESFRQERDTQYF. CDR3 nucleotides: TGTGCCATCAGTGAGTCTTTTAGACAGGAGAGAGATACGCAGTATTTT.

The V and J genes are TRBV19 and TRBJ2-2; 11 bases are shared with TRBD1. CDR3 length: 14 residues. Germline V gene sequence: CDR1 LNHDA, CDR2 SQIVND (reference sequence). With 10 bases clipped from V and 5 bases from J, the junction kept 6 bases outside the gene matches. The CDR3 loop reads CATGTGGRTGELFF. In nucleotides, the CDR3 is TGTGCCACCGGGACAGGGGGAAGGACCGGGGAGCTGTTTTTT.

The rearrangement uses TRBV5-4 and TRBJ1-1; D remains ambiguous. Germline CDR1 and CDR2: SGHNT and YYREEE (reference sequence). V lost 0 bases, J lost 7 bases, and 10 bases lay in between. The CDR3 totals 13 residues. For the CDR3, the DNA is TGTGCCAGCAGCTTGGAGGCCGCCCATGAAGCTTTCTTT. It codes for CASSLEAAHEAFF.

V gene TRBV6-6 combines with J gene TRBJ1-1; 9 positions match TRBD1. This CDR3 has 16 residues. Unmatched junction bases numbered 9, after V lost 6 bases and J lost 1 base. Germline loops: CDR1 MNHNY, CDR2 SVGAGI (reference sequence). In DNA form, the CDR3 reads TGTGCCAGCAGCCTTGGACAGGGGCCCCGGAACACTGAAGCTTTCTTT. This encodes CASSLGQGPRNTEAFF.

V is TRBV6-6 and J is TRBJ2-2; D may match TRBD1 or TRBD2 (5 bases each). Germline V gives CDR1 MNHNY, CDR2 SVGAGI (reference sequence). V shed 2 bases and J shed 1 base, with 11 bases lying between them. CDR3 length: 16 residues. The CDR3 coding sequence is TGTGCCAGCAGTTACCCAAGGGGACGGAACACCGGGGAGCTGTTTTTT. Translating it yields CASSYPRGRNTGELFF.

The genes are TRBV29-1 and TRBJ2-3; 9 nucleotides agree with TRBD2. This CDR3 region has 13 residues. V lost 7 bases to trimming and J lost 1 base; unmatched junction nucleotides: 3. Germline V gene lookup returns CDR1 SQVTM and CDR2 ANQGSEA. CDR3 sequence (DNA): TGCAGCGCCCAGCGGGGGGGCACAGATACGCAGTATTTT. This sequence encodes CSAQRGGTDTQYF.

The genes are TRBV5-1 and TRBJ2-4; D may be TRBD2 (5 bases). V was pared by 4 bases and J by 0 bases, with 8 bases between. This CDR3 has 14 residues. Germline V gives CDR1 SGHRS, CDR2 YFSETQ. The CDR3 DNA reads TGCGCCAGCAGCCGGGAAGTAGCCAAAAACATTCAGTACTTC. This encodes CASSREVAKNIQYF. Full variable domain (remainder filled in from reference TRBV5-1 and TRBJ2-4): KAGVTQTPRYLIKTRGQQVTLSCSPISGHRSVSWYQQTPGQGLQFLFEYFSETQRNKGNFPGRFSGRQFSNSRSEMNVSTLELGDSALYLCASSREVAKNIQYFGAGTRLSVL.

This chain connects TRBV7-8 to TRBJ1-2; maybe TRBD1 (5 bases). Germline V gene lookup returns CDR1 SGHVS and CDR2 FQNEAQ. Between the trimmed V and J ends, which lost 0 bases and 6 bases, there was a span of 14 bases. This CDR3 has 15 residues. The CDR3 loop reads CASSLALALGDGYTF. In nucleotides, the CDR3 is TGTGCCAGCAGCTTAGCTCTGGCCCTAGGGGATGGCTACACCTTC.

The chain combines TRBV10-3 with TRBJ2-3, with D perhaps matching TRBD1 or TRBD2 (6 bases each). CDR1 and CDR2 from the germline V gene are ENHRY and SYGVKD. Trimming shortened V by 8 bases and J by 0 bases, and 18 bases separated the two germline ends. CDR3 length: 16 amino acids. The CDR3 loop is CAIARGGLGSTDTQYF. CDR3 DNA: TGTGCCATCGCTCGAGGGGGGCTTGGTAGCACAGATACGCAGTATTTT.

The chain couples TRBV5-1 to TRBJ2-3; D perhaps matches TRBD1 (6 bases). V shed 4 bases and J shed 3 bases, with 12 bases lying between them. This CDR3 is 14 amino acids long. The germline V gene has CDR1 SGHRS and CDR2 YFSETQ. The CDR3 DNA reads TGCGCCAGCAGCAGAATTACAGGGACAGATACGCAGTATTTT. Translating it yields CASSRITGTDTQYF.

Of note for this clone: A junction end diverges from the germline sequence, so it may reflect a read error. The V and J genes are TRBV5-1 and TRBJ1-3; no reliable D call. The CDR3 loop spans 14 amino acids. Per germline, CDR1 SGHRS and CDR2 YFSETQ. The CDR3 here is CASSLDPAGNTIYF. Written as DNA, the CDR3 is TGCGCCAGCAGCTTGGACCCCGCTGGCAACACCATATATTTT.

The chain has TRBV15 and TRBJ2-1, with 8 positions matching TRBD1. V lost 2 bases, J lost 5 bases, and 5 bases stayed unmatched. Per germline, CDR1 LNHNV and CDR2 YYDKDF (reference sequence). This CDR3 is 15 amino acids long. CDR3 in DNA: TGTGCCACCAGCAGACGGGACAGGCTAAACAATGAGCAGTTCTTC. Its protein product is CATSRRDRLNNEQFF.

The J gene is TRBJ2-2, the V gene TRBV6-1, with a possible D match to TRBD2 (5 bases). V was trimmed by 4 bases and J by 6 bases, leaving 18 bases between them. The CDR3 contains 16 residues. Per the germline V gene, CDR1 is MNHNS and CDR2 is SASEGT. The CDR3 DNA reads TGTGCCAGCAGTGGCGCGGGCGGGTGGGCGGCCGGGGAGCTGTTTTTT. Protein: CASSGAGGWAAGELFF.